This TCR beta chain is from a study of blood T cell repertoires in COVID-19. Study-level information: Spain, Italy and the United States supplied samples that represented acute and convalescent COVID-19.

In the study's own analysis: From reference gene primer amplification, estimates of nucleated cell counts were derived. Produced via immunoSEQ multiplex PCR; TCRdb's table is partial and in-frame only. Clone size and the V and J calls come from that table; the DNA yielded D and trimming. This sample has some 240,000 clones, with around 83% found just once. Trimming at V came to 5 bases and at J to 0 bases, leaving 19 bases not matched to a gene. From germline, CDR1 is SGDLS and CDR2 YYNGEE. The CDR3 consists of 19 residues. This clone has just one count. Sequencing was performed on peripheral blood. This clonotype was sampled from an older woman with active or convalescent COVID-19. The chain joins TRBV9 to TRBJ2-7, with TRBD1 matching over 8 bases. Here the CDR3 reads CASSPVKGAGQGRSYEQYF. CDR3 nucleotide sequence: TGTGCCAGCAGTCCAGTAAAGGGAGCAGGACAGGGTCGCTCCTACGAGCAGTACTTC.